The 13 T cell receptor beta chains reported below all come from one sample, sequenced in a study of response to subunit inactivated influenza vaccine. TCRdb recomputed calls from the RT-PCR reads with MiXCR, one row per CDR3 protein. The profile shows some 500,000 distinct CDR3 sequences, approximately 15% of them singletons. This material consisted of CD4+ T cells sorted from PBMCs, taken approximately 25 months after vaccination. The receptors here all came from a man aged 50 to 69 who received an inactivated influenza vaccine.

This chain connects TRBV6-1 to TRBJ2-7, with D tentatively TRBD1 (6 bases). The CDR3 loop spans 15 amino acids. V lost 6 bases and J 2 bases, leaving 17 bases between the germline ends. Germline-derived CDR1 and CDR2 are MNHNS and SASEGT. Here the CDR3 DNA reads TGTGCCAGCAGCAGACAGGACACCCCAACCTACGAGCAGTACTTC. Translation gives CASSRQDTPTYEQYF.

The table lists this clonotype with a few counts. This rearrangement joins TRBV7-2 to TRBJ1-2; unclear D gene. Germline V CDR1 and CDR2: SGHTA, FQGNSA. Trimming left V 0 bases short and J 4 bases short, with 9 bases between. CDR3 size: 14 residues. The CDR3 region is CASSLAGETYGYTF. The CDR3 DNA sequence: TGTGCCAGCAGCTTAGCCGGGGAAACCTATGGCTACACCTTC.

This clonotype was counted only a few times. The chain combines TRBV20-1 with TRBJ2-3; 7 bases line up with TRBD1. Unmatched junction bases numbered 5, after V lost 3 bases and J lost 2 bases. Germline CDR1 reads DFQATT; CDR2 reads SNEGSKA (reference sequence). The CDR3 loop spans 14 amino acids. The DNA of the CDR3 is TGCAGTGCTAGTGTAACAGGGGTCACAGATACGCAGTATTTT. It yields the protein CSASVTGVTDTQYF.

This chain connects TRBV12-3 or TRBV12-4 to TRBJ1-1; TRBD1 agrees at 8 bases. The CDR3 is made up of 15 amino acids. J was trimmed by 3 bases and V by 2 bases; bases with no gene match: 5. In DNA form, the CDR3 reads TGTGCCAGCAGTTTAAGCAGGGGGCGTGACACTGAAGCTTTCTTT. Its protein is CASSLSRGRDTEAFF.

This clonotype was found a few times. The chain combines TRBV5-1 with TRBJ2-1, with 11 bases aligning to TRBD2. V dropped 4 bases and J dropped 5; count of bases not matched to a gene: 5. Germline assignment: CDR1 SGHRS and CDR2 YFSETQ. CDR3 length: 15 residues. Here the CDR3 DNA reads TGCGCCAGCAGCGCGGGACTAGCGGAGGACAATGAGCAGTTCTTC. This translates into CASSAGLAEDNEQFF.

This clonotype has just a few counts. V is TRBV20-1 and J is TRBJ2-2; D gene uncertain. Germline CDR1 is DFQATT and CDR2 is SNEGSKA (reference sequence). This CDR3 comprises 13 residues. The V end was cut by 0 bases, the J end by 5 bases, with 7 bases between. CDR3 sequence: CSARDYLTGELFF. DNA of the CDR3: TGCAGTGCTAGAGATTACCTGACCGGGGAGCTGTTTTTT.

Many counts were recorded for this clonotype. This chain links TRBV3-1 with TRBJ2-2; D is uncertain. V was clipped by 1 base and J by 3 bases, with 9 bases between them. The germline gives CDR1 LGHDT, CDR2 YNNKEL (reference sequence). The CDR3 has 15 residues. CDR3 DNA sequence: TGTGCCAGCAGCCAAGGTTCCGGAGACACCGGGGAGCTGTTTTTT. Protein product: CASSQGSGDTGELFF. Complete variable domain (other parts from reference TRBV3-1 and TRBJ2-2): DTAVSQTPKYLVTQMGNDKSIKCEQNLGHDTMYWYKQDSKKFLKIMFSYNNKELIINETVPNRFSPKSPDKAHLNLHINSLELGDSAVYFCASSQGSGDTGELFFGEGSRLTVL.

The sample holds a few counts of this clonotype. The chain recombines TRBV28 with TRBJ2-1; 8 bases agree with TRBD2. There are 15 residues in the CDR3. Trimming at V came to 5 bases and at J to 10 bases, leaving 13 bases not matched to a gene. In germline, CDR1 is MDHEN, CDR2 SYDVKM. The CDR3 loop reads CASSPKAGVAGEQFF. For the CDR3, the DNA is TGTGCCAGCAGTCCGAAAGCGGGAGTCGCGGGGGAGCAGTTCTTC.

V is TRBV15 and J is TRBJ1-1, with D maybe TRBD1 (5 bases). The CDR3 runs to 15 residues. V was pared by 0 bases and J by 2 bases, with 10 bases between. Germline V lookup: CDR1 LNHNV, CDR2 YYDKDF (reference sequence). CDR3 coding DNA: TGTGCCACCAGCAGAGATGGGGGTGTAAACACTGAAGCTTTCTTT. The encoded protein is CATSRDGGVNTEAFF.

This rearrangement joins TRBV7-3 to TRBJ2-3, with D unclear. Per the germline V gene, CDR1 is SGHTA and CDR2 is FQGTGA. CDR3 size: 17 residues. Trimming removed 5 bases at V and 1 base at J, with 19 bases between. The CDR3 region has the DNA TGTGCCAGCAGCCCAGGTAGAAGGGCCCTCGGCACAGATACGCAGTATTTT. Its translation: CASSPGRRALGTDTQYF.

The sample holds a few counts of this clonotype. This chain joins TRBV5-1 and TRBJ2-7; D is ambiguous. Germline CDR1 is SGHRS and CDR2 is YFSETQ. With 0 bases removed from V and 9 bases from J, the gap between germline ends came to 10 bases. This CDR3 has 12 amino acids. CDR3 sequence (DNA): TGCGCCAGCAGCTTGGATGGCATCGCGCAGTACTTC. Translated: CASSLDGIAQYF. Drawing the rest from reference TRBV5-1 and TRBJ2-7, the complete variable domain is KAGVTQTPRYLIKTRGQQVTLSCSPISGHRSVSWYQQTPGQGLQFLFEYFSETQRNKGNFPGRFSGRQFSNSRSEMNVSTLELGDSALYLCASSLDGIAQYFGPGTRLTVT.

The chain carries TRBV9 and TRBJ2-2; D possibly corresponds to TRBD2 (6 bases). This CDR3 is built from 15 residues. V dropped 0 bases and J dropped 4 bases, with 10 bases sitting between them. Germline assignment: CDR1 SGDLS and CDR2 YYNGEE. Here the CDR3 reads CASSVALAGTGELFF. The CDR3 DNA reads as TGTGCCAGCAGCGTAGCACTAGCTGGCACCGGGGAGCTGTTTTTT.

CDR3 sequence reads: CASSLNFAGELFF. CDR3 DNA sequence: TGTGCCAGCAGCTTAAATTTTGCCGGGGAGCTGTTTTTT. V usage is TRBV7-6 and J usage is TRBJ2-2; D gene ambiguous. Germline V CDR1 and CDR2: SGHVS, FNYEAQ. Trimming stripped 2 bases from V and 6 bases from J, with 7 bases between. CDR3 length equals 13 residues.